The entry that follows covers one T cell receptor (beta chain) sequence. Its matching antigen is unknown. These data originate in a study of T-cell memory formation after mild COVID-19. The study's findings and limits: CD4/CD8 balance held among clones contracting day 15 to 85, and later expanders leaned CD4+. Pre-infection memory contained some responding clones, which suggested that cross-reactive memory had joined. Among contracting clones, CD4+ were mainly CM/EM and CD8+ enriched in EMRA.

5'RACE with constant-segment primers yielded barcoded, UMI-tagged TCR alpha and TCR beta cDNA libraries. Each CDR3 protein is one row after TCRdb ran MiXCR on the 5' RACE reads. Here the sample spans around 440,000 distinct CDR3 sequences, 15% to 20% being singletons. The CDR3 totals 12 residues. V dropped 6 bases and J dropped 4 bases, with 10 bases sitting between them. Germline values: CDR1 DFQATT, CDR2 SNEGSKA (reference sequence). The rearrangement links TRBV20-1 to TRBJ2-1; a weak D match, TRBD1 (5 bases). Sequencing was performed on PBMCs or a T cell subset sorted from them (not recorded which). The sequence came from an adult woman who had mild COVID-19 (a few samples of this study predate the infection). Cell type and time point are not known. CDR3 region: CSANRRYNEQFF. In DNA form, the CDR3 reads TGCAGTGCCAACAGGAGATACAATGAGCAGTTCTTC.